Described below is a single TCR beta chain sequence and its context. The record originates from a study of OX40 agonist ivuxolimab in advanced cancers. Looking at the study overall: Patients got intravenous ivuxolimab at 0.01 to 10 mg/kg every 2 weeks.

Method: immunoSEQ multiplex PCR; TCRdb's copy keeps in-frame clones and lacks some. Of some 61,000 clones in the sample, roughly nine tenths are singletons; the top ten hold 4.8%. V lost 5 bases, J lost 6 bases, and 26 bases lay in between. Germline values: CDR1 SEHNR, CDR2 FQNEAQ (reference sequence). This CDR3 contains 18 residues. The genes are TRBV7-9 and TRBJ2-1; D possibly uses TRBD1 or TRBD2 (8 bases each). This receptor was identified in an adult with an advanced solid tumor such as melanoma, head and neck, liver or kidney cancer. The material was CD4+ or CD8+ T cells sorted from blood, obtained in a trial of the OX40 agonist ivuxolimab. The CDR3 nucleotides read TGTGCCAGCAGCCTACAGGGGGGAGCTAGCGGGTCCCTCAATGAGCAGTTCTTC. Its translation: CASSLQGGASGSLNEQFF.